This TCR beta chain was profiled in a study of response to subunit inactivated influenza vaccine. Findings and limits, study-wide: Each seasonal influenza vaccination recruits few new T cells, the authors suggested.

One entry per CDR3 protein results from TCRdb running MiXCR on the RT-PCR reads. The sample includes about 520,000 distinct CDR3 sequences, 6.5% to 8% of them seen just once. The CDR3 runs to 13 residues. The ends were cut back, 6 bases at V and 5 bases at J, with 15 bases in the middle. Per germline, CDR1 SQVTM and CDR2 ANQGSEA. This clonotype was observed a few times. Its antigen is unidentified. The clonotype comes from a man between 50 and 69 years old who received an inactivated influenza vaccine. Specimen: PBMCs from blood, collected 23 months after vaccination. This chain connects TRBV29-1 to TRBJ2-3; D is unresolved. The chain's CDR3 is CSVAPLTRDTQYF. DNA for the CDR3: TGCAGCGTAGCACCATTAACCCGAGATACGCAGTATTTT.